These 18 T cell receptor beta chains were all obtained from the same sample, sequenced in a study of blood T cell repertoires in COVID-19. The data were produced by immunoSEQ multiplex PCR, yet TCRdb's version contains in-frame clones alone and is incomplete. The repertoire holds about 360,000 clones, 75% to 90% seen once, with 7% to 7.5% in the top ten. Specimen: peripheral blood. All receptors come from a woman aged 55 to 70 with COVID-19, enrolled during active disease.

The chain is built from TRBV7-2 and TRBJ1-2; 7 nucleotides line up with TRBD1. CDR1 is SGHTA and CDR2 is FQGNSA in the germline V gene. The CDR3 consists of 15 residues. Losses at the gene ends were 2 bases for V and 4 bases for J; bases not matched to a gene: 7. The CDR3 bases are TGTGCCAGCAGCTTAAGTCCGGGACAGACCTATGGCTACACCTTC. Amino acid sequence: CASSLSPGQTYGYTF. Filled out from reference TRBV7-2 and TRBJ1-2, the complete variable domain reads GAGVSQSPSNKVTEKGKDVELRCDPISGHTALYWYRQSLGQGLEFLIYFQGNSAPDKSGLPSDRFSAERTGGSVSTLTIQRTQQEDSAVYLCASSLSPGQTYGYTFGSGTRLTVV.

Details on this clone: In the same sample, other DNA sequences code for this CDR3. The chain combines TRBV7-8 with TRBJ1-2, with TRBD1 identical over 7 bases. The V gene end was trimmed by 3 bases and the J gene end by 4 bases; junction bases not matched to a gene: 2. Germline V gene sequence: CDR1 SGHVS, CDR2 FQNEAQ. The CDR3 has 13 amino acids. The CDR3 nucleotides are TGTGCCAGCAGCTTGACAGGGAGCTATGGCTACACCTTC. The encoded protein is CASSLTGSYGYTF.

The chain employs TRBV19 and TRBJ2-1; possibly TRBD2 for D (5 bases). Germline V gene sequence: CDR1 LNHDA, CDR2 SQIVND (reference sequence). V was trimmed by 9 bases and J by 5 bases, leaving 14 bases between them. The CDR3 has 13 amino acids. The CDR3 DNA sequence: TGTGCCAGCTCCCTTCGTAGCGACAATGAGCAGTTCTTC. This codes for CASSLRSDNEQFF.

On this clone: One junction end does not reproduce the germline sequence, and a read error may be involved. The chain has TRBV7-3 and TRBJ2-1, with 9 bases fitting TRBD2. The germline CDR1 and CDR2 sequences are SGHTA and FQGTGA. This CDR3 is built from 17 residues. Here the CDR3 DNA reads TGTGCCAGCAGCCCAAGCCTGGGACTAGCCTCCCACAATGAGCAGTTCTTC. Translating gives CASSPSLGLASHNEQFF.

Note on this clone: At the DNA level, this CDR3 is encoded by other sequences in the same sample as well. The chain carries TRBV5-4 and TRBJ2-7; the D gene is possibly TRBD1 (6 bases). Trimming took 4 bases from V and 3 from J, leaving 14 bases between them. This CDR3 has 14 residues. Germline-derived CDR1 and CDR2 are SGHNT and YYREEE (reference sequence). CDR3: CASSPPGQLYEQYF. The CDR3 nucleotides are TGTGCCAGCAGCCCCCCGGGACAACTCTACGAGCAGTACTTC. Looking up the rest from reference TRBV5-4 and TRBJ2-7 gives the full variable domain: ETGVTQSPTHLIKTRGQQVTLRCSSQSGHNTVSWYQQALGQGPQFIFQYYREEENGRGNFPPRFSGLQFPNYSSELNVNALELDDSALYLCASSPPGQLYEQYFGPGTRLTVT.

The chain is built from TRBV4-3 and TRBJ2-1; perhaps TRBD2 as D (6 bases). CDR3 length equals 16 residues. V lost 0 bases and J lost 7, with 16 bases in between. The germline V gene encodes CDR1 LGHNA and CDR2 YSLEER. The CDR3 sequence is CASSQDADQGGNEQFF. Written as DNA, the CDR3 is TGCGCCAGCAGCCAAGATGCAGATCAGGGAGGTAATGAGCAGTTCTTC.

V and J are TRBV3-1 (or the pseudogene TRBV3-2) and TRBJ1-4; 8 nucleotides agree with TRBD1. The V and J ends lost 5 bases and 8 bases, in that order; junction bases with no gene match: 7. CDR3 size: 14 residues. Germline assignment: CDR1 LGHDT and CDR2 YNNKEL (reference sequence). Here the CDR3 reads CASSFRGLEEKLFF. CDR3 nucleotide sequence: TGTGCCAGCAGCTTCAGGGGGCTAGAGGAAAAACTGTTTTTT.

The chain recombines TRBV30 with TRBJ1-6; weak D call: TRBD1 (5 bases). Germline-derived CDR1 and CDR2 are GTSNPN and SVGIG (reference sequence). There are 14 residues in the CDR3. The V and J ends lost 6 bases and 7 bases respectively, with 16 bases between them. The CDR3 is CACSGRIRNSPLHF. In DNA, the CDR3 is TGTGCCTGTTCAGGGCGAATCCGAAATTCACCCCTCCACTTT.

The chain couples TRBV5-6 to TRBJ2-2; TRBD2 matches 8 bases. In germline, CDR1 is SGHDT, CDR2 YYEEEE. This CDR3 has 16 residues. J was trimmed by 1 base and V by 2 bases; bases with no gene match: 4. The CDR3 DNA sequence: TGTGCCAGCAGCTTTGCGGGGGGTATGAACACCGGGGAGCTGTTTTTT. This encodes CASSFAGGMNTGELFF.

This clone has just a few counts. The J gene is TRBJ2-7, the V gene TRBV24-1; 8 nucleotides match TRBD2. Per germline, CDR1 KGHDR and CDR2 SFDVKD. After removal of 12 bases from V and 2 bases from J, the junction contained 5 bases not matched to a gene. CDR3 length: 12 amino acids. CDR3 in amino acids: CAGLADTYEQYF. For the CDR3, the DNA is TGTGCCGGACTAGCCGATACCTACGAGCAGTACTTC.

This chain connects TRBV27 to TRBJ1-1; the D gene is possibly TRBD1 (5 bases). CDR1 is MNHEY and CDR2 is SMNVEV in the germline V gene (reference sequence). This CDR3 has 13 amino acids. V shed 6 bases and J shed 1 base, with 9 bases lying between them. The CDR3 loop is CASRQGGNTEAFF. The CDR3 nucleotides are TGTGCCAGCAGGCAGGGTGGGAACACTGAAGCTTTCTTT.

The V and J genes are TRBV18 and TRBJ2-7, with 11 positions matching TRBD1. V was clipped by 3 bases and J by 7 bases; unmatched bases: 2. Looked up from germline, CDR1 is KGHSH and CDR2 is LQKENI. This CDR3 is built from 13 residues. The CDR3 nucleotides read TGTGCCAGCTCACCTGGGACAGGGGGGGAGCAGTACTTC. Its protein is CASSPGTGGEQYF.

The chain joins TRBV7-9 to TRBJ1-4; 7 bases are a match to TRBD1. The germline CDR1 and CDR2 sequences are SEHNR and FQNEAQ (reference sequence). The CDR3 is 14 amino acids. The V segment lost 3 bases and the J segment 7 bases; nucleotides outside the gene matches: 5. CDR3 nucleotides: TGTGCCAGCAGCTTCTCGACAGGGAGTGAAAAACTGTTTTTT. This encodes CASSFSTGSEKLFF.

This chain joins TRBV10-3 and TRBJ2-5; weak D call: TRBD2 (5 bases). Germline CDR1 is ENHRY and CDR2 is SYGVKD. CDR3 length: 13 residues. V was trimmed by 7 bases and J by 2 bases, leaving 11 bases between them. Written as DNA, the CDR3 is TGTGCCATCAAGGAGGTATCACAAGAGACCCAGTACTTC. It is translated as CAIKEVSQETQYF.

V usage is TRBV13 and J usage is TRBJ1-1; D is unresolved. This CDR3 has 13 amino acids. The germline V and J ends were trimmed by 4 bases and 4 bases, with 10 bases remaining between them. Germline values: CDR1 PRHDT, CDR2 FYEKMQ (reference sequence). The CDR3 spells CASSSREGTEAFF. CDR3 nucleotide sequence: TGTGCCAGCAGCTCACGGGAGGGCACTGAAGCTTTCTTT. Full variable domain (outside the CDR3, taken from reference TRBV13 and TRBJ1-1): AAGVIQSPRHLIKEKRETATLKCYPIPRHDTVYWYQQGPGQDPQFLISFYEKMQSDKGSIPDRFSAQQFSDYHSELNMSSLELGDSALYFCASSSREGTEAFFGQGTRLTVV.

This rearrangement joins TRBV5-1 to TRBJ1-1; D gene unclear. This CDR3 is built from 17 residues. CDR1 is SGHRS and CDR2 is YFSETQ in the germline V gene. Trimming stripped 0 bases from V and 5 bases from J, with 20 bases between. The CDR3, as DNA: TGCGCCAGCAGCTTGGTAGTCAGAGAGGGCGAGGGAACTGAAGCTTTCTTT. This encodes CASSLVVREGEGTEAFF.

The CDR3 DNA sequence: TGCGCCAGCAGCCGAACCGGACAGAACTCCTACGAGCAGTACTTC. This gives the protein CASSRTGQNSYEQYF. The chain is built from TRBV4-1 and TRBJ2-7; perhaps TRBD1 as D (6 bases). Trimming cost V 4 bases and J 0 bases, with 13 bases left between them. The CDR3 is 15 amino acids. In germline, CDR1 is MGHRA, CDR2 YSYEKL.

The chain has TRBV10-3 and TRBJ2-7, with unresolved D. There are 16 residues in the CDR3. Germline V gives CDR1 ENHRY, CDR2 SYGVKD. Deletions cut 5 bases from V and 3 bases from J, with 20 bases between. The CDR3 bases are TGTGCCATCAGTCCTGTGTCCCCGTCGTCCGGCTACGAGCAGTACTTC. It yields the protein CAISPVSPSSGYEQYF.